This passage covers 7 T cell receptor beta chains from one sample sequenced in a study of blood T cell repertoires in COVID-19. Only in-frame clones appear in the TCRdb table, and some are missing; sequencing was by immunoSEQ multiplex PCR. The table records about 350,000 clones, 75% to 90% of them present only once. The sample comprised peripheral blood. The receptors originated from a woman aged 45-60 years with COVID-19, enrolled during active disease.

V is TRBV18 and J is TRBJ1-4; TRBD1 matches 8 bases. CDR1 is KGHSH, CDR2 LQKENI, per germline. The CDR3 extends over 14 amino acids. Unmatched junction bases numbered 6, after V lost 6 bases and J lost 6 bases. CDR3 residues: CASSPGTGDEKLFF. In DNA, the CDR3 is TGTGCCAGCTCCCCCGGGACAGGAGATGAAAAACTGTTTTTT.

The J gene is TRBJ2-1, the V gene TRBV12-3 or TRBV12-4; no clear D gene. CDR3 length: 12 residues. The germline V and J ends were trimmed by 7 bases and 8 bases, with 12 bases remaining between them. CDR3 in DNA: TGTGCCAGCAAGTCGCTGAGCGATGAGCAGTTCTTC. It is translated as CASKSLSDEQFF.

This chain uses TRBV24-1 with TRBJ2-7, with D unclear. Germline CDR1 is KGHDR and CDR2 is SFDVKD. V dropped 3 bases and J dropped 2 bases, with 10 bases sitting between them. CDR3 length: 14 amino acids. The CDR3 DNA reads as TGTGCCACCAGTGATAAGCAGGTGGCCTACGAGCAGTACTTC. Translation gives CATSDKQVAYEQYF.

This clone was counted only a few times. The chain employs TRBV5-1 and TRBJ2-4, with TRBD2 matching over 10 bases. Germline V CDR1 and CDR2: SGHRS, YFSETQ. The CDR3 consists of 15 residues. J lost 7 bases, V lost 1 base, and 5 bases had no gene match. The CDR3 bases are TGCGCCAGCAGCTTGACCGGGACTAGCGAGAACATTCAGTACTTC. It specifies CASSLTGTSENIQYF.

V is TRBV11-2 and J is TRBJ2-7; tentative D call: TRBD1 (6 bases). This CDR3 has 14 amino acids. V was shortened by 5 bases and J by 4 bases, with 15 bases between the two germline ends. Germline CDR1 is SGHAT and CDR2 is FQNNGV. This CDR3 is CASSLEGRGYEQYF. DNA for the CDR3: TGTGCCAGCAGCCTCGAGGGCAGGGGTTACGAGCAGTACTTC.

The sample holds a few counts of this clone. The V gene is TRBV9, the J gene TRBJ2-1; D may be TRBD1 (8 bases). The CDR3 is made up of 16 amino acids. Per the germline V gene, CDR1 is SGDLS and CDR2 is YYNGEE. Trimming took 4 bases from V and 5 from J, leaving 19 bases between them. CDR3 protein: CASSPGRTGRDNEQFF. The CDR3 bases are TGTGCCAGCAGCCCAGGACGGACAGGGAGGGACAATGAGCAGTTCTTC.

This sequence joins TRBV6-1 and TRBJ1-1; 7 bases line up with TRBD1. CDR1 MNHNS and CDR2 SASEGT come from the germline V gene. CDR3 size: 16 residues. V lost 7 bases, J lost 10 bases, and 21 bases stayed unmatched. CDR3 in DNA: TGTGCCAGCACTGACGACAGGGCCCACATATTCAAGGGAGCTTTCTTT. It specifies CASTDDRAHIFKGAFF.